This is a list of T cell receptor beta chains from one sample in a study of shared clonotypes between healthy human individuals. Clones were read by immunoSEQ multiplex PCR, and TCRdb kept only the in-frame ones, dropping some. The data show around 2.1 million clones, with approximately 96% seen just once and more than 0.1% held by the top ten. Sequences were obtained from naive CD4+ T cells sorted from blood. Receptors were obtained from a man between 18 and 29 years old in good health. The CDR3 runs from the conserved cysteine through the conserved F or W. D genes are given only for firm matches. Only some rows state a clone size, as once, few, many or a class for expanded clones.

D	V	length	J	size	CDR3	DNA
TRBD1	TRBV27	15	TRBJ1-1	.	CASSYGTGLNTEAFF	TGTGCCAGCAGTTACGGGACAGGGCTGAACACTGAAGCTTTCTTT
TRBD2	TRBV29-1	16	TRBJ2-7	.	CSVVGGAGAYIYEQYF	TGCAGCGTTGTGGGGGGAGCGGGAGCCTACATCTACGAGCAGTACTTC
.	TRBV2	15	TRBJ2-3	.	CASSREQLGTDTQYF	TGTGCCAGCAGTCGGGAGCAGCTCGGGACAGATACGCAGTATTTT
TRBD2	TRBV7-6	18	TRBJ2-7	.	CASSSLKGVAGSSYEQYF	TGTGCCAGCAGCTCCCTTAAGGGGGTAGCGGGGAGCTCCTACGAGCAGTACTTC
.	TRBV4-3	14	TRBJ2-5	.	CASSQETNQETQYF	TGCGCCAGCAGCCAAGAAACAAACCAAGAGACCCAGTACTTC
TRBD1	TRBV7-9	14	TRBJ1-1	once	CASSRGTENTEAFF	TGTGCCAGCAGCCGAGGGACAGAGAACACTGAAGCTTTCTTT
.	TRBV7-8	14	TRBJ2-2	.	CASSLVQNGGELFF	TGTGCCAGCAGCTTAGTACAGAATGGCGGGGAGCTGTTTTTT
.	TRBV15	15	TRBJ1-2	once	CATSRDLGANYGYTF	TGTGCCACCAGCAGAGATTTGGGGGCTAACTATGGCTACACCTTC
.	TRBV19	11	TRBJ2-7	.	CASSSLYEQYF	TGTGCCAGTAGTAGCCTCTACGAGCAGTACTTC
.	TRBV21-1	16	TRBJ2-5	.	CASSGQWARISGTQYF	TGTGCCAGCAGCGGCCAATGGGCCAGGATAAGTGGGACCCAGTACTTC
.	TRBV5-4	14	TRBJ2-3	.	CASSVDRSTDTQYF	TGTGCCAGCAGCGTCGATAGATCCACAGATACGCAGTATTTT
.	TRBV25-1	15	TRBJ1-1	.	CASRGDPPINTEAFF	TGTGCCAGCAGGGGGGACCCGCCTATTAACACTGAAGCTTTCTTT
.	TRBV5-1	15	TRBJ2-1	once	CASSTTRGPWNEQFF	TGCGCCAGCAGCACCACTAGGGGACCCTGGAATGAGCAGTTCTTC
TRBD1	TRBV9	20	TRBJ2-5	.	CASSVRGTGQDAILRETQYF	TGTGCCAGCAGCGTAAGAGGGACAGGGCAGGATGCCATTCTACGAGAGACCCAGTACTTC
TRBD1	TRBV13	18	TRBJ2-7	.	CASSPSGTGGPTTYEQYF	TGTGCCAGCAGCCCCAGCGGGACAGGGGGCCCTACCACCTACGAGCAGTACTTC
TRBD1	TRBV19	14	TRBJ1-5	.	CASSIAGGNQPQHF	TGTGCCAGTAGTATAGCAGGGGGGAATCAGCCCCAGCATTTT
.	TRBV5-1	14	TRBJ1-3	.	CASSLSGDGNTIYF	TGCGCCAGCAGCTTGTCCGGCGACGGAAACACCATATATTTT
.	TRBV7-9	14	TRBJ2-3	.	CASSFNLAKDTQYF	TGTGCCAGCAGCTTCAACCTAGCGAAGGATACGCAGTATTTT
.	TRBV30	15	TRBJ1-3	.	CAWSREGVFSNTIYF	TGTGCCTGGAGTAGGGAGGGCGTATTCTCGAACACCATATATTTT
.	TRBV5-1	16	TRBJ2-7	.	CASSAPRDTSDYEQYF	TGCGCCAGCAGCGCCCCGCGGGACACTAGTGACTACGAGCAGTACTTC
TRBD1	TRBV5-1	15	TRBJ1-1	.	CASSSRQGSMTEAFF	TGCGCCAGCAGTTCTCGACAGGGAAGTATGACTGAAGCTTTCTTT
TRBD2	TRBV11-2	16	TRBJ2-5	.	CASSLNSRLAGETQYF	TGTGCCAGCAGCCTTAATAGTAGACTAGCAGGGGAGACCCAGTACTTC
.	TRBV30	13	TRBJ2-7	.	CAWSAGRRDEQYF	TGTGCCTGGAGTGCCGGCCGGCGGGACGAGCAGTACTTC
.	TRBV29-1	14	TRBJ2-1	.	CSVVSGGIYNEQFF	TGCAGCGTTGTGTCTGGGGGAATCTACAATGAGCAGTTCTTC
.	TRBV5-6	12	TRBJ2-1	.	CASSLQGDEQFF	TGTGCCAGCAGCCTACAGGGCGATGAGCAGTTCTTC
.	TRBV19	12	TRBJ2-1	.	CASSIRPNEQFF	TGTGCCAGTAGCATACGGCCCAATGAGCAGTTCTTC
TRBD1	TRBV19	14	TRBJ2-7	.	CASSIEGGRGEQYF	TGTGCCAGTAGTATAGAAGGGGGCCGTGGAGAGCAGTACTTC
.	TRBV30	14	TRBJ1-2	once	CAWSVLSGTYGYTF	TGTGCCTGGAGTGTACTGTCTGGGACCTATGGCTACACCTTC
.	TRBV18	14	TRBJ1-2	.	CASSSNPAQNGYTF	TGTGCCAGCTCCTCAAACCCGGCTCAGAATGGCTACACCTTC
.	TRBV11-2	15	TRBJ2-7	.	CASSLAQDSSYEQYF	TGTGCCAGCAGCTTAGCACAGGACAGTTCCTACGAGCAGTACTTC
TRBD2	TRBV9	15	TRBJ2-1	.	CASSGSGSSYNEQFF	TGTGCCAGCAGCGGTAGCGGGAGCTCCTACAATGAGCAGTTCTTC
.	TRBV11-3	14	TRBJ2-2	few	CASSAAPTTGELFF	TGTGCCAGCAGCGCGGCCCCTACAACCGGGGAGCTGTTTTTT
.	TRBV9	17	TRBJ2-3	.	CASSPLIGALSGDTQYF	TGTGCCAGCAGCCCTCTGATCGGGGCTTTGAGCGGAGATACGCAGTATTTT
.	TRBV5-1	16	TRBJ2-7	.	CASSLAKTAGAGEQYF	TGCGCCAGCAGCTTGGCCAAGACAGCCGGGGCGGGGGAGCAGTACTTC
.	TRBV7-9	12	TRBJ2-5	.	CASSLSGGTQYF	TGTGCCAGCAGCTTGAGCGGTGGGACCCAGTACTTC
.	TRBV7-2	14	TRBJ2-5	.	CASGRGRGGKTQYF	TGTGCCAGCGGACGGGGCAGGGGCGGAAAGACCCAGTACTTC
.	TRBV19	14	TRBJ2-2	.	CASGKGPRAGELFF	TGTGCCAGTGGAAAGGGACCGCGGGCCGGGGAGCTGTTTTTT
.	TRBV7-8	13	TRBJ2-7	.	CASSLRGTYEQYF	TGTGCCAGCAGCCTCAGGGGAACCTACGAGCAGTACTTC
TRBD2	TRBV10-2	16	TRBJ2-7	.	CASSEMGLAGPYEQYF	TGCGCCAGCAGTGAGATGGGCCTAGCGGGACCCTACGAGCAGTACTTC
TRBD1	TRBV18	16	TRBJ2-3	.	CASSPPGTASTDTQYF	TGTGCCAGCTCACCACCGGGGACAGCTAGCACAGATACGCAGTATTTT
.	TRBV10-3	17	TRBJ1-3	.	CAISALSFRGSGNTIYF	TGTGCCATCAGTGCTCTATCCTTCAGGGGCTCTGGAAACACCATATATTTT
.	TRBV7-2	12	TRBJ2-3	.	CASSSLRDTQYF	TGTGCCAGCAGCTCCCTCCGGGATACGCAGTATTTT
.	TRBV13	13	TRBJ2-7	.	CASSQDISYEQYF	TGTGCCAGCAGTCAGGACATCTCCTACGAGCAGTACTTC
TRBD1	TRBV25-1	16	TRBJ2-7	.	CASSDSTGQGIYEQYF	TGTGCCAGCAGTGATTCTACGGGACAGGGGATCTACGAGCAGTACTTC
.	TRBV6-1	18	TRBJ1-5	.	CASSEWGPSDYSNQPQHF	TGTGCCAGCAGTGAATGGGGACCCAGCGACTATAGCAATCAGCCCCAGCATTTT